Listed here is a single T cell receptor beta chain. Profiling relied on immunoSEQ multiplex PCR, and the TCRdb table lists in-frame clones only, not all of them. The data contain approximately 480,000 clones, roughly 87% of them singletons. This sample is drawn from a study of blood T cell repertoires in COVID-19. Enrolled through a virtual design, the participants were between roughly 18 and 95 years of age and came from around 25 US areas. Participants reported their clinical history, and cohort assignment relied on those reports. The sequenced material came from PBMCs or T cells enriched from blood (not recorded which). The receptor was isolated from a woman between 18 and 29 years old who had recovered from COVID-19.

The CDR3 reads CASATGGAKNIQYF. The CDR3 DNA sequence: TGTGCCAGCGCGACAGGGGGAGCCAAAAACATTCAGTACTTC. This chain links TRBV28 with TRBJ2-4; 9 nucleotides line up with TRBD1. V gave up 8 bases and J gave up 0 bases; unmatched junction bases: 2. Per germline, CDR1 MDHEN and CDR2 SYDVKM. The CDR3 has 14 residues.